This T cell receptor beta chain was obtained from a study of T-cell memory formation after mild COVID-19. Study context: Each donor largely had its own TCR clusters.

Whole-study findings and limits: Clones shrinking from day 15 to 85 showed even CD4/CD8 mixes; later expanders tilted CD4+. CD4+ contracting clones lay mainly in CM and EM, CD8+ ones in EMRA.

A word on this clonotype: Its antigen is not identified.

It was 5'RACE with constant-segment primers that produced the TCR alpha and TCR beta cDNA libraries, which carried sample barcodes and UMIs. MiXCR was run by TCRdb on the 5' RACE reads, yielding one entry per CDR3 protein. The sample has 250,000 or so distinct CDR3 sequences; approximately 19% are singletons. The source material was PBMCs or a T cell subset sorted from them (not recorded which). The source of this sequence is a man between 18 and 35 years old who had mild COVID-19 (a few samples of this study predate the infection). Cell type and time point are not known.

CDR3 nucleotides: TGTGCCAGCCGGGGCGGGGGCTTACAAGAGACCCAGTACTTC. Its protein product is CASRGGGLQETQYF. The V call is TRBV6-5, the J call TRBJ2-5; tentatively, D is TRBD2 (7 bases). CDR1 and CDR2 (germline): MNHEY, SVGAGI. The CDR3 has 14 residues. The V end was cut by 8 bases, the J end by 2 bases, with 15 bases between.